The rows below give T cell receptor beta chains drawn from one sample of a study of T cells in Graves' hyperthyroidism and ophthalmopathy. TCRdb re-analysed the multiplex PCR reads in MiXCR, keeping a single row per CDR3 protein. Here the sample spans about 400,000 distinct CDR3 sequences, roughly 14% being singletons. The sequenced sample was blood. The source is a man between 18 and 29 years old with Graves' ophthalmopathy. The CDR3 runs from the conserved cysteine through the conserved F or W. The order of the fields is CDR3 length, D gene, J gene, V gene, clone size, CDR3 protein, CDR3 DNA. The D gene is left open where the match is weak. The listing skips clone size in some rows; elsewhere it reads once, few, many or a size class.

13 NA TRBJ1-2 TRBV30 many CAWSVGEAYGYTF TGTGCCTGGAGTGTGGGGGAGGCCTATGGCTACACCTTC
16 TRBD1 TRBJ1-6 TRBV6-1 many CASGNRGQDRDSPLHF TGTGCCAGCGGAAATCGGGGGCAGGACAGGGATTCACCCCTCCACTTT
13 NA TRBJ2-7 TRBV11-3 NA CASSQVREYEQYF TGCGCCAGCAGCCAAGTCCGAGAATACGAGCAGTACTTC
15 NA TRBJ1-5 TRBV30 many CAWSARGGFNQPQHF TGTGCCTGGAGTGCCCGTGGGGGGTTCAATCAGCCCCAGCATTTT
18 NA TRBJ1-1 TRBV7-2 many CASSLVNSGGGMNTEAFF TGTGCCAGCAGCTTAGTTAATTCCGGGGGCGGGATGAACACTGAAGCTTTCTTT
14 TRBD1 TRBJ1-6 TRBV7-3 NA CASSLDRVDSPLHF TGTGCCAGCAGCCTGGACAGGGTAGATTCACCCCTCCACTTT
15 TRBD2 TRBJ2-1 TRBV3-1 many CASSQRGGRYNEQFF TGTGCCAGCAGCCAACGGGGGGGACGCTACAATGAGCAGTTCTTC
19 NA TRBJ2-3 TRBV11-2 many CASSIYSGARGASTDTQYF TGTGCCAGCAGCATATACTCCGGAGCTCGTGGGGCCAGCACAGATACGCAGTATTTT
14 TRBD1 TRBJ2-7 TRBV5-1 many CASSLGQGPYEQYF TGTGCCAGCAGCTTAGGACAGGGGCCCTACGAGCAGTACTTC
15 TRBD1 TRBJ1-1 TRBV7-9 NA CASSLGTGLTTEAFF TGTGCCAGCAGCTTAGGGACAGGGTTGACCACTGAAGCTTTCTTT
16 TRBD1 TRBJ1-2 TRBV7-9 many CASSPRGTGPGYGYTF TGTGCCAGCAGCCCGCGCGGGACAGGCCCAGGATATGGCTACACCTTC
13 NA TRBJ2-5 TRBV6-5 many CASSYPRRETQYF TGTGCCAGCAGTTACCCCAGAAGGGAGACCCAGTACTTC
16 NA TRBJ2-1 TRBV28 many CASRDLAPSSYNEQFF TGTGCCAGCAGAGATCTAGCGCCGAGCTCCTACAATGAGCAGTTCTTC
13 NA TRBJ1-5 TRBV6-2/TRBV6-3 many CASSLTLNQPQHF TGTGCCAGCAGTCTAACACTCAATCAGCCCCAGCATTTT
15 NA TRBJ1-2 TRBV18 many CASSPRTGRAYGYTF TGTGCCAGCTCACCTCGTACGGGCAGGGCCTATGGCTACACCTTC
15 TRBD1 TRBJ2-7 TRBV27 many CASSRGQAVSYEQYF TGTGCCAGCAGCCGGGGACAGGCGGTCTCCTACGAGCAGTACTTC
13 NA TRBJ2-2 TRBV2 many CASSLEGIGELFF TGTGCCAGCAGTCTAGAGGGGATCGGGGAGCTGTTTTTT
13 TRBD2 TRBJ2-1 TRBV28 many CASSLAGTSGAFF TGTGCCAGCAGTTTGGCCGGGACTAGCGGGGCGTTCTTC
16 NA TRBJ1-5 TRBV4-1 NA CASSQEVAGSNQPQHF TGCGCCAGCAGCCAAGAGGTGGCGGGGAGCAATCAGCCCCAGCATTTT
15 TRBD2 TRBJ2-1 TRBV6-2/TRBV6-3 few CASSRGLAGFNEQFF TGTGCCAGCAGTAGGGGCCTAGCGGGTTTTAATGAGCAGTTCTTC
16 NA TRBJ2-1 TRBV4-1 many CASSHNPGGIQNEQFF TGCGCCAGCAGCCACAACCCCGGAGGGATTCAGAATGAGCAGTTCTTC
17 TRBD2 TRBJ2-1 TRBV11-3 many CASSARRGSGKKDEQFF TGTGCCAGCAGCGCCCGAAGGGGTAGCGGGAAGAAGGATGAGCAGTTCTTC
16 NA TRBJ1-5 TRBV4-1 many CASSQDGARRDQPQHF TGCGCCAGCAGCCAAGATGGGGCACGGCGGGATCAGCCCCAGCATTTT
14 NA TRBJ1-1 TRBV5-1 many CASSLKQGSTEAFF TGCGCCAGCAGCTTAAAACAGGGTTCCACTGAAGCTTTCTTT
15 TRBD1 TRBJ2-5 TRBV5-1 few CASSLQGAPGETQYF TGCGCCAGCAGCTTACAGGGGGCGCCGGGGGAGACCCAGTACTTC
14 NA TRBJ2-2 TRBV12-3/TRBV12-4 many CASSRAGLVGELFF TGTGCCAGCAGCCGCGCGGGGTTGGTCGGGGAGCTGTTTTTT
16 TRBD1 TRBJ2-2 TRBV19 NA CASSTSGTGIIGELFF TGTGCCAGTAGTACGTCCGGGACAGGGATTATCGGGGAGCTGTTTTTT
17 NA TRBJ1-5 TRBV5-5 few CASSLPEGTYSNQPQHF TGTGCCAGCAGCTTGCCGGAAGGGACGTATAGCAATCAGCCCCAGCATTTT
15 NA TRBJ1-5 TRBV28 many CASTPPGASNQPQHF TGTGCCAGCACCCCCCCGGGGGCGAGCAATCAGCCCCAGCATTTT
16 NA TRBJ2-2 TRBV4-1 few CASSQINLVSAGELFF TGCGCCAGCAGCCAAATCAACTTAGTGTCGGCCGGGGAGCTGTTTTTT
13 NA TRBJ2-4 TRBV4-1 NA CASSQAGRNIQYF TGCGCCAGCAGCCAAGCAGGAAGGAACATTCAGTACTTC
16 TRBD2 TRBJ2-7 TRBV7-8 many CASSPGGTSGNHEQYF TGTGCCAGCAGCCCCGGTGGGACTAGCGGGAACCACGAGCAGTACTTC
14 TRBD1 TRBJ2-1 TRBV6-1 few CASSSGGFFNEQFF TGTGCCAGCAGTTCAGGGGGCTTTTTCAATGAGCAGTTCTTC
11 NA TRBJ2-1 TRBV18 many CASSLAGSQFF TGTGCCAGCTCACTTGCCGGATCCCAGTTCTTC
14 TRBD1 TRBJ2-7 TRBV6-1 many CASSRDRVNYEQYF TGTGCCAGCAGTAGGGACAGGGTAAACTACGAGCAGTACTTC
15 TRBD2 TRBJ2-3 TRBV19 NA CASSIQAGGTDTQYF TGTGCCAGTAGTATTCAGGCGGGAGGCACAGATACGCAGTATTTT
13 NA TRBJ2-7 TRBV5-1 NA CASSPYPDYEQYF TGCGCCAGCAGCCCGTACCCAGACTACGAGCAGTACTTC
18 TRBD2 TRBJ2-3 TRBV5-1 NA CASSFFTAGTSSTDTQYF TGCGCCAGCAGCTTTTTTACTGCCGGGACTAGCAGCACAGATACGCAGTATTTT
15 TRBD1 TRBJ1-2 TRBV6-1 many CASSEGGGSGYGYTF TGTGCCAGCAGTGAAGGAGGGGGCTCGGGCTATGGCTACACCTTC
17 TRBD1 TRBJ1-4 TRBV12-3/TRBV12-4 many CASSGRDRELRGEKLFF TGTGCCAGCAGTGGCCGGGACAGGGAGCTCCGTGGAGAAAAACTGTTTTTT
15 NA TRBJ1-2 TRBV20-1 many CSARDLGGTSYGYTF TGCAGTGCTAGAGATCTTGGTGGGACGAGCTATGGCTACACCTTC
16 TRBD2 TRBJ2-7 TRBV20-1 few CSATKDRGGGTYEQYF TGCAGTGCTACAAAAGACCGCGGCGGGGGTACCTACGAGCAGTACTTC
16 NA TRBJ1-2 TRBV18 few CASSPQNGMQDYGYTF TGTGCCAGCTCACCACAGAATGGTATGCAGGACTATGGCTACACCTTC
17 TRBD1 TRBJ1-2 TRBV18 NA CASSPRGTGGAIYGYTF TGTGCCAGCTCACCCCGAGGGACAGGGGGTGCGATATATGGCTACACCTTC
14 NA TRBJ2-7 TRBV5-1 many CASSSRDTFYEQYF TGCGCCAGCAGCTCACGGGACACTTTCTACGAGCAGTACTTC